A selection of T cell receptor beta chains follows, all from one sample in a study of technical replicates of blood from a handful of donors. Only in-frame clones appear in the TCRdb table, and some are missing; sequencing was by immunoSEQ multiplex PCR. The sample has about 83,000 clones; approximately 90% are singletons. The material sequenced was T cells isolated from PBMCs. The origin of the receptors is a human donor in good health. Both conserved end residues are trimmed from each CDR3.

>11|TRBV14
ASSPGRNTEAF
>15|TRBV6-1
ASSEAGRTGEVETQY
>12|TRBV25-1
ASSESWGGDTQY
>14|TRBV6-1
ASSEWTSGGTDTQY
>10|TRBV6-5
ASSAGAYEQY
>13|TRBV5-1
ASSPRVEGRETQY
>10|TRBV6-6
ASSSMNTEAF
>11|TRBV5-5
ASSFLDSYGYT
>9|TRBV10-3
AITAGGTQY
>11|TRBV5-6
ASSRTSGYEQY
>12|TRBV6-5
ASSYRDRNSPLH
>11|TRBV7-9
ASSFGGQETQY
>17|TRBV15
ATSSERDLVSGKPETQY
>10|TRBV19
ASSIEGGEAF
>10|TRBV6-5
ASTTTGTQAF
>13|TRBV13
ASSQSGEGTNEQF
>11|TRBV27
ASSAVRAYEQY
>15|TRBV5-6
ASSLVGVLTGVNEQY
>17|TRBV2
ASSDHVLGWVQGTGGYT
>10|TRBV2
ASSPSSYEQY
>13|TRBV2
ASSVEVGLGQPQH
>11|TRBV6-5
ASSGQMNTEAF
>13|TRBV21-1
ASSKQGAEDQPQH
>16|TRBV4-1
ASSQVSSGTSGIETQY
>11|TRBV5-4
ASSVGLNYEQY
>11|TRBV6-5
ASSTSAVTEAF
>14|TRBV28
ASSHHPGQGTDTQY